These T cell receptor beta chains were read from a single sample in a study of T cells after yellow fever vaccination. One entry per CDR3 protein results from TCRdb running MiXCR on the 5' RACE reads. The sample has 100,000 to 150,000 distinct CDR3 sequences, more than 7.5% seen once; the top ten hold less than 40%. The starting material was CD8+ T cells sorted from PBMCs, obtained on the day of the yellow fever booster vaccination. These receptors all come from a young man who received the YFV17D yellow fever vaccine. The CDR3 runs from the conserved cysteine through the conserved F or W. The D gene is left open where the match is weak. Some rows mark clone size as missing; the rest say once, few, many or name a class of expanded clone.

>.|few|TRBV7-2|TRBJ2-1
TGTGCCAGCAGCTTAGGGATGTACAATGAGCAGTTCTTC
CASSLGMYNEQFF
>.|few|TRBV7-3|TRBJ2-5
TGTGCCAGCAGCCCTGTCGGAGGAGGCCAAGAGACCCAGTACTTC
CASSPVGGGQETQYF
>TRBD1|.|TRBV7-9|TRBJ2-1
TGTGCCAGCAGCCCGGGACAGGGGAAGTTCTTC
CASSPGQGKFF
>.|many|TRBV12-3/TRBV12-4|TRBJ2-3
TGTGCCAGCAGGGGGTTGAGAGGGGCCCCCCCTCATGTCACAGATACGCAGTATTTT
CASRGLRGAPPHVTDTQYF
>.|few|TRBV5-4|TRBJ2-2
TGTGCCAGCGCGGGAACCGGGGAGCTGTTTTTT
CASAGTGELFF
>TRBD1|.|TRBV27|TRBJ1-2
TGTGCCAGCAGTCGACGGACAGGGGATGGCTACACCTTC
CASSRRTGDGYTF
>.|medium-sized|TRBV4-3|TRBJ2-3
TGCGCCAGCAGCCAAGTGGGGGGCCCTGCAGATACGCAGTATTTT
CASSQVGGPADTQYF
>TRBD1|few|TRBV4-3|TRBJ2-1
TGCGCCAGCAGAGCTGACAGGGGAACCCACAATGAGCAGTTCTTC
CASRADRGTHNEQFF
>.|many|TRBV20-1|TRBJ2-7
TGCAGTGCTCGTGTGATCTACGAGCAGTACTTC
CSARVIYEQYF
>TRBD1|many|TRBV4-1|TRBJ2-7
TGCGCCAGCAGCCAAGTTGAGGCAGGGGGCTACGAGCAGTACTTC
CASSQVEAGGYEQYF
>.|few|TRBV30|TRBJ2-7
TGTGCCTGGAGTAATCGCGAGCAGTACTTC
CAWSNREQYF
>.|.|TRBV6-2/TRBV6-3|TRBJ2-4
TGTGCCAGCAGCAGGGTCATCCTCAAAGGATACCGTGCCAAAAACATTCAGTACTTC
CASSRVILKGYRAKNIQYF
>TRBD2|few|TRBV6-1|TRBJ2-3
TGTGCCAGCAGTGATGTAGCGGGCTACACAGATACGCAGTATTTT
CASSDVAGYTDTQYF
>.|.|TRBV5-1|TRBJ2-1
TGCGCCAGCACCCGGAGGTTAGGCGACAATGAGCAGTTCTTC
CASTRRLGDNEQFF
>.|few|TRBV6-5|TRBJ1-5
TGTGCCAGCAGTAGTTTAGTGGGAAATCAGCCCCAGCATTTT
CASSSLVGNQPQHF
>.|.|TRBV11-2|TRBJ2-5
TGTGCCAGCAGCAACTATCGAGTGCAAGAGACCCAGTACTTC
CASSNYRVQETQYF
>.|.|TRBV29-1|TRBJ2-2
TGCAGCGTTGAGGTCATGAACCCTCGGAACACCGGGGAGCTGTTTTTT
CSVEVMNPRNTGELFF
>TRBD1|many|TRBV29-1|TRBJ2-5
TGCAGCGTTGATGGCGGACAGGGGGCGAATTTTAAGACCCAGTACTTC
CSVDGGQGANFKTQYF
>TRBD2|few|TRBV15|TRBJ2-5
TGTGCCACCAGCAGAATCATAGCGGGGTTCGAGACCCAGTACTTC
CATSRIIAGFETQYF
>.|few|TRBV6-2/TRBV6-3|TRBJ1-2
TGTGCCAGCAGTTACGGGGGCCGCCTTGGCTACACCTTC
CASSYGGRLGYTF
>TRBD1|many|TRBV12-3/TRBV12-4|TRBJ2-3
TGTGCCAGCACCGGGACAGGTGACACAGATACGCAGTATTTT
CASTGTGDTDTQYF
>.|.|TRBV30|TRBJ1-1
TGTGCCTTAAAAGAGAACACTGAAGCTTTCTTT
CALKENTEAFF
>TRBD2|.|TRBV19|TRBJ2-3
TGTGCCAGTAGAGCTAGCGGGCGCCCTTTGGATACGCAGTATTTT
CASRASGRPLDTQYF
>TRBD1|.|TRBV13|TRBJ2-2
TGTGCCAGCAGCCCCCGGGACAGTATGACCGGGGAGCTGTTTTTT
CASSPRDSMTGELFF
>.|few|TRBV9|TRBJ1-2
TGTGCCAGCAGCCCAAGGACCGCAGATATCTATGGCTACACCTTC
CASSPRTADIYGYTF
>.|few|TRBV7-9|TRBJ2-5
TGTGCCAGCAGCTTAGTCCTACTTCAAGTCAACTTC
CASSLVLLQVNF
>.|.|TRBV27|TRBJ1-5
TGTGCCAGCATGGAGGAGCCTAATCAGCCCCAGCATTTT
CASMEEPNQPQHF
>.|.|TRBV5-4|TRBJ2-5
TGTGCCAGCAGCTTTGAGACACATGACCTCCAAGAGACCCAGTACTTC
CASSFETHDLQETQYF
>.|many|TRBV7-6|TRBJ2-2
TGTGCCAGCAGCTTAGGTCCTTTCCCCGGGGAGCTGTTTTTT
CASSLGPFPGELFF
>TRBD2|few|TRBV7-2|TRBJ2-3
TGTGCCAGCAGCTTGGGACTAGCGGATGAGCTGACGCAGTATTTT
CASSLGLADELTQYF
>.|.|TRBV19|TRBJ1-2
TGTGCCAGTAGTATAGATTCGCTGGGCGCGAACTATGGCTACACCTTC
CASSIDSLGANYGYTF
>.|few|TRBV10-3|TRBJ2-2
TGTGCCACATTAGAAGGTGGCACCGGGGAGCTGTTTTTT
CATLEGGTGELFF
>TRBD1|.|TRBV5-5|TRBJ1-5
TGTGCCAGCAGCTCCGCCACCCGACAGGGGGCGGAGGGTAGCAATCAGCCCCAGCATTTT
CASSSATRQGAEGSNQPQHF
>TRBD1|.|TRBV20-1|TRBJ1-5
TGCAGTGCTAGAGATGGGGACAGGGGTCCTCAGCCCCAGCATTTT
CSARDGDRGPQPQHF
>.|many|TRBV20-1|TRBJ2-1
TGCAGTGCTAGAGATGTCGCGACAACCCGAGGGGATGAGCAGTTCTTC
CSARDVATTRGDEQFF
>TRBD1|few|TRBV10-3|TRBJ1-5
TGTGCCATCAGTGAGACTATCGGACAGGGTAATCAGCCCCAGCATTTT
CAISETIGQGNQPQHF
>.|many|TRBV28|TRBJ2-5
TGTGCCAGCAGTCTAACAACACCGGGCGAGACCCAGTACTTC
CASSLTTPGETQYF
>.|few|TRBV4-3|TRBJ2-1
TGCGCCAGCAGCCAAGATCGGCAGGGAGACTACAATGAGCAGTTCTTC
CASSQDRQGDYNEQFF
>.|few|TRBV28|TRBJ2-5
TGTGCCAGCAGTACCCAGGCGGCGGGGAAGGAAGAGACCCAGTACTTC
CASSTQAAGKEETQYF